These T cell receptor beta chains were read from a single sample in a study of T cell responses to AZD1222 COVID-19 vaccine. The repertoire was sequenced with immunoSEQ multiplex PCR; TCRdb's copy has only in-frame clones and lacks some. Of fewer than 35,000 clones in the sample, approximately 91% are singletons; the top ten hold 45% to 50%. Sequences were derived from peripheral blood, sampled on day 0 of AZD1222 vaccination. The receptors stem from an adult in good health. Both conserved end residues are part of each CDR3. Fields, in order: CDR3 length, clone size, D gene, V gene, J gene, CDR3 protein, CDR3 DNA. D genes are given only for firm matches. A row's size may be missing; if present it is once, few, many or a size class.

CDR3 length: 13
clone size: -
D gene: TRBD1
V gene: TRBV6-1
J gene: TRBJ1-3
CDR3 protein: CASSETGLNTIYF
CDR3 DNA: TGTGCCAGCAGTGAGACAGGGTTGAACACCATATATTTT

CDR3 length: 16
clone size: -
D gene: TRBD1
V gene: TRBV5-1
J gene: TRBJ1-1
CDR3 protein: CASSLGQGLGDTEAFF
CDR3 DNA: TGCGCCAGCAGCTTGGGACAGGGGCTGGGGGACACTGAAGCTTTCTTT

CDR3 length: 14
clone size: -
D gene: -
V gene: TRBV30
J gene: TRBJ1-6
CDR3 protein: CAWSVGSKGSPLHF
CDR3 DNA: TGTGCCTGGAGTGTAGGGTCGAAGGGTTCACCCCTCCACTTT

CDR3 length: 14
clone size: few
D gene: -
V gene: TRBV3-1/TRBV3-2
J gene: TRBJ2-5
CDR3 protein: CASSQLTSGETQYF
CDR3 DNA: TGTGCCAGCAGCCAACTGACCAGCGGAGAGACCCAGTACTTC

CDR3 length: 15
clone size: -
D gene: TRBD1
V gene: TRBV7-9
J gene: TRBJ1-3
CDR3 protein: CASSLDLDRGNTIYF
CDR3 DNA: TGTGCCAGCAGCTTAGATCTGGACAGGGGAAACACCATATATTTT

CDR3 length: 15
clone size: -
D gene: -
V gene: TRBV5-1
J gene: TRBJ2-5
CDR3 protein: CASSLALGGQETQYF
CDR3 DNA: TGCGCCAGCAGCTTGGCCTTGGGGGGACAAGAGACCCAGTACTTC

CDR3 length: 13
clone size: -
D gene: -
V gene: TRBV6-5
J gene: TRBJ1-1
CDR3 protein: CASRPGTVDEAFF
CDR3 DNA: TGTGCCAGCAGACCCGGGACGGTCGATGAAGCTTTCTTT

CDR3 length: 15
clone size: -
D gene: -
V gene: TRBV5-4
J gene: TRBJ1-1
CDR3 protein: CASSSPGGVRAEAFF
CDR3 DNA: TGTGCCAGCAGCTCCCCAGGCGGGGTTAGGGCTGAAGCTTTCTTT

CDR3 length: 15
clone size: once
D gene: -
V gene: TRBV7-2
J gene: TRBJ2-7
CDR3 protein: CASSLGRGSPYEQYF
CDR3 DNA: TGTGCCAGCAGCTTAGGGAGGGGCAGCCCCTACGAGCAGTACTTC

CDR3 length: 12
clone size: -
D gene: TRBD1
V gene: TRBV12-3/TRBV12-4
J gene: TRBJ1-4
CDR3 protein: CATRTGVEKLFF
CDR3 DNA: TGTGCCACAAGGACAGGGGTGGAAAAACTGTTTTTT

CDR3 length: 14
clone size: -
D gene: -
V gene: TRBV6-1
J gene: TRBJ2-3
CDR3 protein: CASSDPLGSNTQYF
CDR3 DNA: TGTGCCAGCAGTGACCCCCTAGGTTCAAATACGCAGTATTTT

CDR3 length: 14
clone size: -
D gene: -
V gene: TRBV7-6
J gene: TRBJ1-3
CDR3 protein: CASTEQGSGNTIYF
CDR3 DNA: TGTGCCAGCACCGAACAGGGCTCTGGAAACACCATATATTTT

CDR3 length: 16
clone size: once
D gene: -
V gene: TRBV6-4
J gene: TRBJ2-7
CDR3 protein: CASSDSKYDGVYEQYF
CDR3 DNA: TGTGCCAGCAGTGACTCGAAATACGACGGAGTCTACGAGCAGTACTTC

CDR3 length: 12
clone size: -
D gene: TRBD1
V gene: TRBV10-3
J gene: TRBJ1-1
CDR3 protein: CAISDRVTEAFF
CDR3 DNA: TGTGCCATCAGCGACAGGGTCACTGAAGCTTTCTTT

CDR3 length: 13
clone size: -
D gene: -
V gene: TRBV3-1/TRBV3-2
J gene: TRBJ2-7
CDR3 protein: CASSRLGAYEQYF
CDR3 DNA: TGTGCCAGCAGCCGACTCGGGGCCTACGAGCAGTACTTC

CDR3 length: 12
clone size: few
D gene: TRBD1
V gene: TRBV12-3/TRBV12-4
J gene: TRBJ1-1
CDR3 protein: CASSRRQGEAFF
CDR3 DNA: TGTGCCAGCAGCCGTCGACAGGGGGAAGCTTTCTTT

CDR3 length: 12
clone size: -
D gene: TRBD1
V gene: TRBV9
J gene: TRBJ2-7
CDR3 protein: CASGDSEHEQYF
CDR3 DNA: TGTGCCAGCGGGGACAGTGAACACGAGCAGTACTTC

CDR3 length: 13
clone size: -
D gene: -
V gene: TRBV5-8
J gene: TRBJ1-3
CDR3 protein: CASSLAGGNTIYF
CDR3 DNA: TGTGCCAGCAGTTTAGCGGGGGGAAACACCATATATTTT

CDR3 length: 13
clone size: -
D gene: -
V gene: TRBV13
J gene: TRBJ2-7
CDR3 protein: CASVRDQDSEQYF
CDR3 DNA: TGTGCCAGCGTACGGGACCAGGATTCAGAGCAGTACTTC

CDR3 length: 16
clone size: -
D gene: TRBD1
V gene: TRBV3-1/TRBV3-2
J gene: TRBJ2-1
CDR3 protein: CASSQAGQAHYNEQFF
CDR3 DNA: TGTGCCAGCAGCCAGGCGGGACAGGCCCACTACAATGAGCAGTTCTTC

CDR3 length: 15
clone size: once
D gene: -
V gene: TRBV5-6
J gene: TRBJ1-1
CDR3 protein: CASSPRFLKNTEAFF
CDR3 DNA: TGTGCCAGCAGCCCCCGGTTTTTGAAGAACACTGAAGCTTTCTTT

CDR3 length: 13
clone size: once
D gene: TRBD1
V gene: TRBV6-6
J gene: TRBJ1-5
CDR3 protein: CASTDRAGQPQHF
CDR3 DNA: TGTGCCAGCACTGACAGGGCGGGTCAGCCCCAGCATTTT

CDR3 length: 14
clone size: -
D gene: -
V gene: TRBV19
J gene: TRBJ1-2
CDR3 protein: CASSTRDRLYGYTF
CDR3 DNA: TGTGCCAGTAGTACTAGGGACCGCCTATATGGCTACACCTTC

CDR3 length: 17
clone size: -
D gene: -
V gene: TRBV6-1
J gene: TRBJ1-5
CDR3 protein: CASSEGPEQRRNQPQHF
CDR3 DNA: TGTGCCAGCAGTGAAGGCCCCGAGCAGCGACGCAATCAGCCCCAGCATTTT

CDR3 length: 12
clone size: -
D gene: -
V gene: TRBV14
J gene: TRBJ1-1
CDR3 protein: CASSQYGVWAFF
CDR3 DNA: TGTGCCAGCAGCCAATATGGGGTGTGGGCTTTCTTT

CDR3 length: 15
clone size: -
D gene: -
V gene: TRBV5-6
J gene: TRBJ1-1
CDR3 protein: CASSLFVAANTEAFF
CDR3 DNA: TGTGCCAGCAGTCTCTTCGTGGCAGCGAACACTGAAGCTTTCTTT

CDR3 length: 18
clone size: -
D gene: -
V gene: TRBV11-2
J gene: TRBJ1-5
CDR3 protein: CAAAPTPLWAGRGQPQHF
CDR3 DNA: TGTGCAGCAGCTCCAACCCCACTTTGGGCCGGGCGGGGGCAGCCCCAGCATTTT

CDR3 length: 14
clone size: -
D gene: -
V gene: TRBV6-1
J gene: TRBJ1-3
CDR3 protein: CASSDTRSGNTIYF
CDR3 DNA: TGTGCCAGCAGTGACACGAGATCGGGAAACACCATATATTTT

CDR3 length: 12
clone size: -
D gene: -
V gene: TRBV28
J gene: TRBJ1-1
CDR3 protein: CASSAAGTEAFF
CDR3 DNA: TGTGCCAGCAGTGCCGCGGGGACTGAAGCTTTCTTT

CDR3 length: 14
clone size: -
D gene: -
V gene: TRBV30
J gene: TRBJ2-1
CDR3 protein: CAWRPSDSYNEQFF
CDR3 DNA: TGTGCCTGGAGACCCTCGGACAGCTACAATGAGCAGTTCTTC

CDR3 length: 15
clone size: -
D gene: TRBD2
V gene: TRBV27
J gene: TRBJ2-2
CDR3 protein: CASFKTSGNTGELFF
CDR3 DNA: TGTGCCAGCTTCAAGACTAGCGGGAACACCGGGGAGCTGTTTTTT

CDR3 length: 14
clone size: -
D gene: -
V gene: TRBV7-6
J gene: TRBJ2-7
CDR3 protein: CASSLEGSSYEQYF
CDR3 DNA: TGTGCCAGCAGCTTAGAAGGGAGCTCCTACGAGCAGTACTTC

CDR3 length: 15
clone size: -
D gene: -
V gene: TRBV5-1
J gene: TRBJ1-1
CDR3 protein: CASSLREQGYTEAFF
CDR3 DNA: TGCGCCAGCAGCTTGAGAGAGCAGGGGTACACTGAAGCTTTCTTT

CDR3 length: 15
clone size: -
D gene: -
V gene: TRBV5-1
J gene: TRBJ1-2
CDR3 protein: CASSLGEAPLQSYTF
CDR3 DNA: TGCGCCAGCAGCTTGGGGGAGGCCCCTCTACAGAGCTACACCTTC

CDR3 length: 11
clone size: -
D gene: -
V gene: TRBV6-5
J gene: TRBJ1-2
CDR3 protein: CAIKQGVENTF
CDR3 DNA: TGTGCCATCAAACAGGGAGTAGAGAACACCTTC

CDR3 length: 14
clone size: once
D gene: -
V gene: TRBV5-1
J gene: TRBJ1-6
CDR3 protein: CASSLGLTNSPLHF
CDR3 DNA: TGCGCCAGCAGCCTGGGACTTACCAATTCACCCCTCCACTTT

CDR3 length: 15
clone size: once
D gene: -
V gene: TRBV5-1
J gene: TRBJ1-5
CDR3 protein: CASSLGTGGNQPQHF
CDR3 DNA: TGCGCCAGCAGCTTAGGAACCGGGGGCAATCAGCCCCAGCATTTT

CDR3 length: 14
clone size: few
D gene: TRBD2
V gene: TRBV7-9
J gene: TRBJ2-7
CDR3 protein: CASLAGGSSYEQYF
CDR3 DNA: TGTGCCAGCCTAGCGGGGGGCTCCTCCTACGAGCAGTACTTC

CDR3 length: 14
clone size: -
D gene: -
V gene: TRBV2
J gene: TRBJ1-2
CDR3 protein: CASSEGDSNYGYTF
CDR3 DNA: TGTGCCAGCAGTGAGGGGGACTCTAACTATGGCTACACCTTC

CDR3 length: 14
clone size: once
D gene: TRBD1
V gene: TRBV10-3
J gene: TRBJ2-1
CDR3 protein: CAIAGQGFYNEQFF
CDR3 DNA: TGTGCCATCGCAGGACAGGGGTTTTACAATGAGCAGTTCTTC

CDR3 length: 15
clone size: -
D gene: -
V gene: TRBV18
J gene: TRBJ2-2
CDR3 protein: CASSRDSLFTGELFF
CDR3 DNA: TGTGCCAGCTCGCGGGACAGTCTCTTCACCGGGGAGCTGTTTTTT